This T cell receptor beta chain was captured in a study of cytomegalovirus exposure and HLA in healthy donors. Study-level points and caveats: Specificity of a few CMV-associated chains for CMV antigens was verified in vitro. In a later analysis, donors in an Asian-associated ancestry cluster reportedly had fewer N-insertions in productive TCRs than the cohort mean.

A multiplex PCR was run with 60 Vbeta primers and 13 Jbeta primers. Sequencing was performed with immunoSEQ multiplex PCR; in TCRdb, only in-frame clones are kept and a portion is missing. Of 170,000 or so clones in the sample, 84% were seen once. This clone turned up a few times. No antigen is known for it. The V gene lost 1 base and the J gene lost 1 base, with 7 bases spanning the gap. The CDR3 totals 14 residues. Germline CDR1 reads LGHNA; CDR2 reads YNFKEQ. The sequenced material came from PBMCs. The V gene is TRBV4-2, the J gene TRBJ1-1, with a weak D call TRBD1 (5 bases). The sequence derives from a young man in good health and CMV-seronegative. The CDR3 DNA is TGTGCCAGCAGCCAAGTTGGACAGAACACTGAAGCTTTCTTT. Protein sequence: CASSQVGQNTEAFF.